These 25 T cell receptor beta chains were all obtained from the same sample, sequenced in a study of regulatory T cells in long-lasting Graves disease. Sequencing libraries for TCR beta were prepared with iRepertoire HTBI primers and Arm-PCR of CDR3 regions. In TCRdb, the multiplex PCR reads were re-called with MiXCR into one record per CDR3 protein. This sample has some 450,000 distinct CDR3 sequences, with less than 25% found just once. Time point of the sample: persistent/refractory GD, antithyroid drugs over 5 years with positive TRAb. PBMCs were the source of the RNA used for TCR sequencing. The sample here was peripheral blood mononuclear cells (PBMCs), taken when the disease was refractory, from a patient treated with antithyroid drugs. These receptors originate from a female donor with Graves disease.

The chain links TRBV7-2 to TRBJ2-5, with a tentative D call TRBD2 (6 bases). The J call could be wrong; TRBJ2-7 is a better fit for the DNA end. Germline V gene data show CDR1 as SGHTA and CDR2 as FQGNSA. The CDR3 runs to 16 residues. Written as DNA, the CDR3 is TGTGCCAGCTCACCATTCTCCGGAGGGAACTCCTACGAGCAGTACTTC. This translates into CASSPFSGGNSYEQYF.

J is TRBJ2-7 and V is TRBV19; D is unclear. The CDR3 extends over 14 amino acids. CDR1 is LNHDA, CDR2 SQIVND, per germline (reference sequence). V lost 1 base, J lost 5 bases, and 12 bases lay in between. The CDR3, as DNA: TGTGCCAGTAGTATAGCTGGGTCGACGGACGAGCAGTACTTC. It encodes CASSIAGSTDEQYF. Filled out from reference TRBV19 and TRBJ2-7, the complete variable domain reads DGGITQSPKYLFRKEGQNVTLSCEQNLNHDAMYWYRQDPGQGLRLIYYSQIVNDFQKGDIAEGYSVSREKKESFPLTVTSAQKNPTAFYLCASSIAGSTDEQYFGPGTRLTVT.

This clonotype occurred a few times. The chain links TRBV7-9 to TRBJ1-2, with D uncertain. Looked up from germline, CDR1 is SEHNR and CDR2 is FQNEAQ (reference sequence). This CDR3 has 15 residues. V was trimmed by 5 bases and J by 2 bases, leaving 15 bases between them. CDR3 sequence (DNA): TGTGCCAGCAGCCTAGACCTTGGCTCCAACTATGGCTACACCTTC. It codes for CASSLDLGSNYGYTF.

As concerns this clonotype: The germline gene is not matched at one end of the junction; a read error may be the cause. This sequence joins TRBV20-1 and TRBJ2-7; 7 positions match TRBD2. This CDR3 region has 13 residues. From germline, CDR1 is DFQATT and CDR2 SNEGSKA (reference sequence). CDR3 DNA: TGCAGTCAGGCCCGGGACTACTCCTACGAGCAGTGCTTC. This gives the protein CSQARDYSYEQCF.

This clonotype was found a few times. The J gene is TRBJ2-7, the V gene TRBV25-1; 9 bases fit TRBD2. The CDR3 length is 13 residues. V lost 5 bases, J lost 3 bases, and 2 bases stayed unmatched. The germline V gene has CDR1 MGHDK and CDR2 SYGVNS. The CDR3 loop reads CASSKTSGYEQYF. The CDR3 DNA reads as TGTGCCAGCAGTAAGACTAGCGGCTACGAGCAGTACTTC.

The chain combines TRBV7-6 with TRBJ1-4; D gene uncertain. CDR1 SGHVS and CDR2 FNYEAQ come from the germline V gene. The CDR3 contains 13 residues. The ends were cut back, 4 bases at V and 8 bases at J, with 11 bases in the middle. CDR3 bases: TGTGCCAGCAGCTCCCAGAGGACCGAAAAACTGTTTTTT. Protein product: CASSSQRTEKLFF.

Only a few counts were recorded for this clonotype. The chain links TRBV10-3 to TRBJ1-5; D is unclear. V was cut by 3 bases and J by 7 bases, with 10 bases left in between. This CDR3 has 13 residues. The V gene's germline CDR1 is ENHRY and CDR2 SYGVKD. CDR3 protein: CAISDRGGQPQHF. The CDR3, as DNA: TGTGCCATCAGTGACCGAGGTGGGCAGCCCCAGCATTTT.

The chain recombines TRBV3-1 with TRBJ1-1, with TRBD1 identical over 7 bases. J lost 2 bases, V lost 4 bases, and 10 bases had no gene match. This CDR3 is 16 amino acids long. Germline-derived CDR1 and CDR2 are LGHDT and YNNKEL (reference sequence). DNA of the CDR3: TGTGCCAGCAGCCTTTATGACAGGGATGTTAACACTGAAGCTTTCTTT. Translating gives CASSLYDRDVNTEAFF.

As to this clonotype: Possible read error: a much larger clone is one base away. This chain joins TRBV20-1 and TRBJ2-5; no reliable D call. Germline CDR1 reads DFQATT; CDR2 reads SNEGSKA (reference sequence). The CDR3 runs 14 residues. V was cut by 6 bases and J by 5 bases, with 19 bases left in between. CDR3 DNA: TGCAGTGCAAAAACCGGACGCGGTACGGAGACCCAGTACTTC. Translation: CSAKTGRGTETQYF.

This clonotype was detected only a few times. The chain joins TRBV19 to TRBJ2-6; weak D call: TRBD1 (5 bases). This CDR3 is 17 amino acids long. Trimming left V 6 bases short and J 0 bases short, with 15 bases between. Germline CDR1 LNHDA, CDR2 SQIVND (reference sequence). DNA of the CDR3: TGTGCCAGTAGCACAGGCCAATCAATCTCTGGGGCCAACGTCCTGACTTTC. Residues: CASSTGQSISGANVLTF.

CDR3 nucleotides: TGTGCCACCAGTGACCCGCCGGGACAGGGAAGCTCTGGGGCCAACGTCCTGACTTTC. This translates into CATSDPPGQGSSGANVLTF. V gene TRBV24-1 combines with J gene TRBJ2-6, with 9 bases lining up with TRBD1. Germline loops: CDR1 KGHDR, CDR2 SFDVKD. Unmatched junction bases numbered 9, after V lost 4 bases and J lost 0 bases. This CDR3 has 19 residues.

This clonotype was detected many times. The chain employs TRBV28 and TRBJ2-2; perhaps D is TRBD1 or TRBD2 (5 bases each). V was shortened by 3 bases and J by 4 bases, with 12 bases between the two germline ends. The length of the CDR3 is 15 residues. CDR1 MDHEN and CDR2 SYDVKM come from the germline V gene. The DNA for the CDR3 is TGTGCCAGCAGTTTTGGGGGAGCTCCCACCGGGGAGCTGTTTTTT. The encoded protein is CASSFGGAPTGELFF.

This clonotype was observed many times. The rearrangement links TRBV27 to TRBJ1-2; D remains unclear. V was shortened by 2 bases and J by 6 bases, with 7 bases between the two germline ends. CDR1 MNHEY and CDR2 SMNVEV come from the germline V gene (reference sequence). This CDR3 has 12 amino acids. The CDR3 sequence is CASSLEGHGYTF. CDR3 DNA: TGTGCCAGCAGTTTAGAGGGCCATGGCTACACCTTC.

This chain uses TRBV7-9 with TRBJ1-1; TRBD1 aligns across 9 bases. The CDR3 runs to 16 residues. J lost 0 bases, V lost 2 bases, and 4 bases had no gene match. CDR1 is SEHNR and CDR2 is FQNEAQ in the germline V gene (reference sequence). CDR3 protein: CASSLTGGLVNTEAFF. Here the CDR3 DNA reads TGTGCCAGCAGCTTAACAGGGGGCTTGGTGAACACTGAAGCTTTCTTT.

In the case of this clonotype: A much bigger clone sits one base away, suggesting this may be a read error. J is TRBJ1-1 and V is TRBV6-1, with D possibly TRBD1 on 5 matching bases. The germline V and J ends were trimmed by 7 bases and 1 base, with 13 bases remaining between them. Germline CDR1 MNHNS, CDR2 SASEGT. The CDR3 consists of 14 residues. CDR3: CASTMTATNTEAFF. CDR3 DNA sequence: TGTGCCAGCACCATGACAGCGACGAACACTGAAGCTTTCTTT.

This clonotype was seen only a few times. V usage is TRBV20-1 and J usage is TRBJ2-7, with D possibly matching TRBD2 (5 bases). The germline V gene encodes CDR1 DFQATT and CDR2 SNEGSKA (reference sequence). This CDR3 region has 16 residues. Trimming left V 1 base short and J 3 bases short, with 19 bases between. CDR3 sequence: CSARVSRGGTHYEQYF. CDR3 nucleotides: TGCAGTGCTAGAGTATCTAGAGGAGGAACCCACTACGAGCAGTACTTC.

This clonotype was observed a handful of times. DNA of the CDR3: TGCGCCAGCAGCCAAGCTTCCAGAGGACATGAAAAACTGTTTTTT. Translating gives CASSQASRGHEKLFF. The V and J genes are TRBV4-1 and TRBJ1-4; D is unclear. The CDR3 covers 15 residues. CDR1 and CDR2 from the germline V gene are MGHRA and YSYEKL. Trimming took 1 base from V and 6 from J, leaving 12 bases between them.

The chain has TRBV30 and TRBJ1-3, with D possibly being TRBD1 (6 bases). From germline, CDR1 is GTSNPN and CDR2 SVGIG (reference sequence). The CDR3 is 13 amino acids. V lost 6 bases, J lost 1 base, and 10 bases lay in between. CDR3 DNA sequence: TGTGCCTGTACTGACAGGTCTGGAAACACCATATATTTT. Translating gives CACTDRSGNTIYF. Variable domain in full (rest from reference TRBV30 and TRBJ1-3): SQTIHQWPATLVQPVGSPLSLECTVEGTSNPNLYWYRQAAGRGLQLLFYSVGIGQISSEVPQNLSASRPQDRQFILSSKKLLLSDSGFYLCACTDRSGNTIYFGEGSWLTVV.

This rearrangement joins TRBV20-1 to TRBJ2-6; no clear D gene. The CDR3 has 15 amino acids. V lost 0 bases, J lost 2 bases, and 8 bases lay in between. The germline CDR1 and CDR2 sequences are DFQATT and SNEGSKA (reference sequence). CDR3 loop: CSARDFRAGANVLTF. CDR3 sequence (DNA): TGCAGTGCTAGAGATTTTCGGGCTGGGGCCAACGTCCTGACTTTC.

This clonotype was seen more than once but under ten times. J is TRBJ2-1 and V is TRBV20-1; D unresolved. CDR3 length equals 17 residues. V lost 6 bases, J lost 6 bases, and 27 bases lay in between. Germline CDR1 and CDR2: DFQATT and SNEGSKA (reference sequence). The CDR3 DNA reads as TGCAGTGCGAGCCATATGTCTTCTAGTACCACCGCCAATGAGCAGTTCTTC. This codes for CSASHMSSSTTANEQFF.

This clonotype was observed a few times. V usage is TRBV10-3 and J usage is TRBJ1-5, with TRBD1 identical over 8 bases. Germline V gene data show CDR1 as ENHRY and CDR2 as SYGVKD. The CDR3 covers 13 residues. V lost 6 bases and J lost 2; bases outside the gene matches: 0. Here the CDR3 reads CAIRGQGNQPQHF. The CDR3 DNA is TGTGCCATCAGGGGACAGGGCAATCAGCCCCAGCATTTT.

The table lists this clonotype with many counts. This rearrangement joins TRBV7-2 to TRBJ2-5; 7 nucleotides line up with TRBD1. CDR3 length: 14 amino acids. V dropped 2 bases and J dropped 5; count of bases not matched to a gene: 5. Per germline, CDR1 SGHTA and CDR2 FQGNSA. The CDR3: CASSLYTGAETQYF. The CDR3 coding sequence is TGTGCCAGCAGCTTATACACAGGGGCGGAGACCCAGTACTTC. Full variable domain (rest looked up from reference TRBV7-2 and TRBJ2-5): GAGVSQSPSNKVTEKGKDVELRCDPISGHTALYWYRQSLGQGLEFLIYFQGNSAPDKSGLPSDRFSAERTGGSVSTLTIQRTQQEDSAVYLCASSLYTGAETQYFGPGTRLLVL.

The chain combines TRBV12-3 or TRBV12-4 with TRBJ2-7; no reliable D call. V was cut by 5 bases and J by 3 bases, with 14 bases left in between. The CDR3 has 14 amino acids. The DNA for the CDR3 is TGTGCCAGCAGTGATGGCGCGCTATTCTACGAGCAGTACTTC. As protein: CASSDGALFYEQYF.

The DNA of the CDR3 is TGTGCCAGCAGCCAAATTGGAGCGCAAGAGACCCAGTACTTC. Protein product: CASSQIGAQETQYF. The chain has TRBV3-1 and TRBJ2-5; no definite D call. This CDR3 comprises 14 residues. Trimming removed 2 bases at V and 2 bases at J, with 9 bases between. Germline V lookup: CDR1 LGHDT, CDR2 YNNKEL (reference sequence).

This clonotype has at least ten counts. J is TRBJ2-7 and V is TRBV19; 7 positions match TRBD1. CDR1 is LNHDA, CDR2 SQIVND, per germline (reference sequence). This CDR3 has 11 residues. V shed 9 bases and J 4 bases; nucleotides not matched to a gene: 3. CDR3 amino acids: CASGQAYEQYF. CDR3 nucleotide sequence: TGTGCCAGCGGACAGGCGTACGAGCAGTACTTC.